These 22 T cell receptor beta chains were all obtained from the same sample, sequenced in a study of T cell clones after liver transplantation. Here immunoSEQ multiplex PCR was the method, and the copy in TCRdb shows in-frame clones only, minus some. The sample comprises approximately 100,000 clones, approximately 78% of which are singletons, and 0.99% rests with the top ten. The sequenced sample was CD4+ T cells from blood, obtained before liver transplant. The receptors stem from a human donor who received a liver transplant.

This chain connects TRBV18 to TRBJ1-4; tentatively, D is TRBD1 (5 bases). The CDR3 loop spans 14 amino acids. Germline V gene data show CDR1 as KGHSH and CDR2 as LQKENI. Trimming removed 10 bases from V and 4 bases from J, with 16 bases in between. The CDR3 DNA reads TGTGCCACCACTCCAACGACAGATAATGAAAAACTGTTTTTT. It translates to CATTPTTDNEKLFF.

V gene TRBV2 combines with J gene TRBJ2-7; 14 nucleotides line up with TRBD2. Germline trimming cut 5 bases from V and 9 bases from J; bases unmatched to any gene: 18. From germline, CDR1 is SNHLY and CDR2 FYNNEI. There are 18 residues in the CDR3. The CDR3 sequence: CASSPIKALGLAGDTQYF. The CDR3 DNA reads TGTGCCAGCAGTCCCATCAAGGCGCTGGGACTAGCGGGGGACACGCAGTACTTC.

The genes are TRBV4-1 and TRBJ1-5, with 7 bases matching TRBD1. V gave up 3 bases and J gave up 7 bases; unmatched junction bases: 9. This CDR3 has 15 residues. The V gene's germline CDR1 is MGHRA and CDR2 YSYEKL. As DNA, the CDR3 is TGCGCCAGCAGCCAGGAAAGACAGGGACGACAGCCCCAGCATTTT. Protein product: CASSQERQGRQPQHF.

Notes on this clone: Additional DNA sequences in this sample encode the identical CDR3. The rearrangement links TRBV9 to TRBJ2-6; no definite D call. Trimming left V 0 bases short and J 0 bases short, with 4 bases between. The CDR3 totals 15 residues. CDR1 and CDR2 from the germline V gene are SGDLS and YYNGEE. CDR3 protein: CASSVAGSGANVLTF. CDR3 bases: TGTGCCAGCAGCGTAGCTGGCTCTGGGGCCAACGTCCTGACTTTC.

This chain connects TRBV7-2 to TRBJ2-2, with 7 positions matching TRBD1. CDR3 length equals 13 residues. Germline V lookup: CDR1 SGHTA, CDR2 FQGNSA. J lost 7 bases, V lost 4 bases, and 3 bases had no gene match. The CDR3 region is CASSSAGGGELFF. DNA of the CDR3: TGTGCCAGCAGCTCGGCAGGGGGCGGGGAGCTGTTTTTT. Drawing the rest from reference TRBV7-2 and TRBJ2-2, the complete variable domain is GAGVSQSPSNKVTEKGKDVELRCDPISGHTALYWYRQSLGQGLEFLIYFQGNSAPDKSGLPSDRFSAERTGGSVSTLTIQRTQQEDSAVYLCASSSAGGGELFFGEGSRLTVL.

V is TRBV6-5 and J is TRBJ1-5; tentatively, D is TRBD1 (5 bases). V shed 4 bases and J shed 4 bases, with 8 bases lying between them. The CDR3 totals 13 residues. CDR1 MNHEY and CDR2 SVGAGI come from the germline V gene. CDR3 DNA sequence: TGTGCCAGCAGTTTGACAGAAAATCAGCCCCAGCATTTT. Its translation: CASSLTENQPQHF.

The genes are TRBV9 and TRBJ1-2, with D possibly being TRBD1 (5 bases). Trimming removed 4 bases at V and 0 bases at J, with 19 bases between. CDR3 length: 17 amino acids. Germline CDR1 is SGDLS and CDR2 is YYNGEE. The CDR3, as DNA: TGTGCCAGCAGCCCCGGGGCCTTATTAGGGGCTAACTATGGCTACACCTTC. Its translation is CASSPGALLGANYGYTF.

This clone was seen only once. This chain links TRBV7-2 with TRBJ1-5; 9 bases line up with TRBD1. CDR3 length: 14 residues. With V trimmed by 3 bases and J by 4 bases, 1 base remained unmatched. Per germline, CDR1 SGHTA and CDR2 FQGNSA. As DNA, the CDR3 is TGTGCCAGCAGCTTGGGACAGGGAAATCAGCCCCAGCATTTT. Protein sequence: CASSLGQGNQPQHF.

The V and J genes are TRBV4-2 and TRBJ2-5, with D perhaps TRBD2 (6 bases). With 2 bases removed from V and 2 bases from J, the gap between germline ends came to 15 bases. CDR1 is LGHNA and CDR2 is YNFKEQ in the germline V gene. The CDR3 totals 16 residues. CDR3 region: CASSQPSAGQQETQYF. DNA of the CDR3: TGTGCCAGCAGCCAACCCTCGGCGGGGCAACAAGAGACCCAGTACTTC.

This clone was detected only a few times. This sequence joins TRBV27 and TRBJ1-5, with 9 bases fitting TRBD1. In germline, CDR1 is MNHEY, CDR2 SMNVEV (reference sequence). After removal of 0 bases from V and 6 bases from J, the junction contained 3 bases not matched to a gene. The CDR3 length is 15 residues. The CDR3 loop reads CASSLSTGGGQPQHF. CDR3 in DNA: TGTGCCAGCAGTTTATCGACAGGGGGTGGTCAGCCCCAGCATTTT.

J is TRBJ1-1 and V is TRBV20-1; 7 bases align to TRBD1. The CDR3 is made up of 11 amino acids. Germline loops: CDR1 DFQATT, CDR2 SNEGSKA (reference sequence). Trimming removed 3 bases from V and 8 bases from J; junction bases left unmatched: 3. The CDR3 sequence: CSASDRAEAFF. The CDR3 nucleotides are TGCAGTGCTAGTGACAGGGCAGAAGCTTTCTTT.

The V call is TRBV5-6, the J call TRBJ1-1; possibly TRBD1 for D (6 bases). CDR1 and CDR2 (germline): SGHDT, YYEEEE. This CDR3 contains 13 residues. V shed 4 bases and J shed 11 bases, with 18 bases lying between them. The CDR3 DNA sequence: TGTGCCAGCAGCCAGAGGGGGGGAACGACGGCTTTCTTT. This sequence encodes CASSQRGGTTAFF. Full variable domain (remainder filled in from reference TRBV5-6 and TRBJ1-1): DAGVTQSPTHLIKTRGQQVTLRCSPKSGHDTVSWYQQALGQGPQFIFQYYEEEERQRGNFPDRFSGHQFPNYSSELNVNALLLGDSALYLCASSQRGGTTAFFGQGTRLTVV.

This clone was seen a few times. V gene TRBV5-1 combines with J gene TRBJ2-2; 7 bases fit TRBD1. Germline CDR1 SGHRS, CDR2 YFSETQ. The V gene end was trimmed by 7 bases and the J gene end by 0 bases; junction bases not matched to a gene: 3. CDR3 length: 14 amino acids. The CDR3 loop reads CASGQDANTGELFF. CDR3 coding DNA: TGCGCCAGCGGACAGGATGCGAACACCGGGGAGCTGTTTTTT.

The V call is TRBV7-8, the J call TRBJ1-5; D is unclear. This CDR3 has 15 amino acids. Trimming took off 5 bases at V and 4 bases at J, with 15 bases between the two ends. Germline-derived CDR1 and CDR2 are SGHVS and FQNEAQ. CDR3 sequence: CASSRRGSTNQPQHF. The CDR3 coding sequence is TGTGCCAGCAGCCGCCGGGGTTCCACTAATCAGCCCCAGCATTTT.

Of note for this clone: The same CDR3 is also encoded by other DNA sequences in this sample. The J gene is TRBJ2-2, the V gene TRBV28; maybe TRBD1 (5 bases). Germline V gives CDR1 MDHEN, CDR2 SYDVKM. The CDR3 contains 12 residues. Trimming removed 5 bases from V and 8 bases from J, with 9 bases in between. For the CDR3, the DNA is TGTGCCAGCAGTCCCAGGACAGGGGAGCTGTTTTTT. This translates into CASSPRTGELFF.

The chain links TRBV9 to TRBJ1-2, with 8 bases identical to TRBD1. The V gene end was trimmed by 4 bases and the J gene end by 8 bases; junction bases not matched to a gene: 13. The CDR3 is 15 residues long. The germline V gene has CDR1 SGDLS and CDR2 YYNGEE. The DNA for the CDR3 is TGTGCCAGCAGCCTCAGCTTCCAGGGGGCGGGCGGCTACACCTTC. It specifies CASSLSFQGAGGYTF.

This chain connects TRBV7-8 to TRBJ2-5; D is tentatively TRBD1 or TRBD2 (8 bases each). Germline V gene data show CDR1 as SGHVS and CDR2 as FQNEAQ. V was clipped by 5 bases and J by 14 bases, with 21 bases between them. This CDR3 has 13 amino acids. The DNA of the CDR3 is TGTGCCAGCAGCCCGGGAGGGACAGGAGGCTTTTACTTC. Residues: CASSPGGTGGFYF.

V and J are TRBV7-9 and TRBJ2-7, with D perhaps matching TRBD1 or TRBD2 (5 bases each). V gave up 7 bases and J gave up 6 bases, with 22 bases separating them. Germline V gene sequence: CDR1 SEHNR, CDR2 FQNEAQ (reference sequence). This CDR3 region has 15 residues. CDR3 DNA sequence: TGTGCCAGCACTTCTCGCCGTGGGGGACCCCGCGAGCAGTACTTC. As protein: CASTSRRGGPREQYF.

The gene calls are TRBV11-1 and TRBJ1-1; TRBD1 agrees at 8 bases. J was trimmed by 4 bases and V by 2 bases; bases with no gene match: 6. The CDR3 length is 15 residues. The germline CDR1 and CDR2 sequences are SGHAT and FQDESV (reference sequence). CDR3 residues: CASSLSLTGVTEAFF. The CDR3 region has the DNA TGTGCCAGCAGCTTATCCCTGACAGGGGTCACTGAAGCTTTCTTT.

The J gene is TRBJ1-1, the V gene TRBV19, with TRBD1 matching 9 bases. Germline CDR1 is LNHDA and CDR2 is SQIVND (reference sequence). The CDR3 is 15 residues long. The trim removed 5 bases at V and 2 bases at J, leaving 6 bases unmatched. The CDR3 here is CASSPKTGGNTEAFF. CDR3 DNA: TGTGCCAGTAGTCCTAAGACAGGGGGAAACACTGAAGCTTTCTTT.

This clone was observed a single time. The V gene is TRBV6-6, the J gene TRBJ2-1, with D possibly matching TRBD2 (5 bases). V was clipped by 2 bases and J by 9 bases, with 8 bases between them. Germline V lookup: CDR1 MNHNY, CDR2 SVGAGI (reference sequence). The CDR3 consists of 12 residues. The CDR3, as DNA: TGTGCCAGCAGTTACATTGGAGGTGAGCAGTTCTTC. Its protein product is CASSYIGGEQFF.

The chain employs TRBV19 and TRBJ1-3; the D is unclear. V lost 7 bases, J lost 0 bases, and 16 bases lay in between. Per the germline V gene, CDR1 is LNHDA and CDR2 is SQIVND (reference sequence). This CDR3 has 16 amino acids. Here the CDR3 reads CASTPSWKDSGNTIYF. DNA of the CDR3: TGTGCCAGTACCCCCTCATGGAAAGACTCTGGAAACACCATATATTTT.